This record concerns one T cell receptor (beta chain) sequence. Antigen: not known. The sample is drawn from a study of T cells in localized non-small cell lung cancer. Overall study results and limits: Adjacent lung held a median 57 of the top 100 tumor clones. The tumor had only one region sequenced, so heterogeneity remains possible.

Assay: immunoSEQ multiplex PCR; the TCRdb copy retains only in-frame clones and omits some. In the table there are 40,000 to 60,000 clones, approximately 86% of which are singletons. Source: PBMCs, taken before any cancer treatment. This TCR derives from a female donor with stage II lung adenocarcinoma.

The CDR3 spells CASSPGDGSGYNEQFF. CDR3 DNA: TGTGCCAGCAGCCCAGGCGACGGCTCAGGCTACAATGAGCAGTTCTTC. The chain combines TRBV7-9 with TRBJ2-1; D call uncertain. The CDR3 is 16 residues long. Trimming left V 5 bases short and J 3 bases short, with 17 bases between. CDR1 and CDR2 from the germline V gene are SEHNR and FQNEAQ (reference sequence).